This TCR beta chain derives from a study of T cell clusters in autoimmune cytopenias. TRB amplification used approximately 250 ng of peripheral blood genomic DNA. CDR1 and CDR2 from the germline V gene are SGHKS and YYEKEE (reference sequence). The CDR3 sequence is 12 residues long. Multiplex touch-down PCR amplified TRB using TRB-A and TRB-B pools in one tube. TCRdb reprocessed the multiplex PCR reads, keeping one entry per CDR3 protein, no DNA. The table lists several thousand distinct CDR3 sequences. Findings of the study overall: Primary autoimmune cytopenia patients seemingly lacked the physiological T cell clusters found in healthy donors.

Judged by frequency, this clonotype is medium-sized. As yet, its antigen is unknown. The chain recombines TRBV5-5 with TRBJ2-2. The receptor was derived from a human donor with an autoimmune cytopenia or autoimmune hepatitis (not recorded which). The sequencing sample was made of peripheral blood. CDR3 sequence: CASSLGAGELFF.